This T cell receptor beta chain was captured in a study of shared clonotypes between healthy human individuals. About the study: Each donor had three CD4 naive, three CD4 memory, two CD8 naive and one CD8 memory plate.

General study findings and limits: What rarefaction showed was incomplete sorted-subset sequencing despite large depth. Roughly 5% was the fraction of naive CD4 clonotypes found shared across a few donors.

Note on this clone: Its target is unknown.

This CDR3 has 14 residues. Germline loops: CDR1 LNHDA, CDR2 SQIVND (reference sequence). V lost 7 bases and J lost 3; bases outside the gene matches: 6. Using immunoSEQ multiplex PCR, the repertoire was profiled, and TCRdb retains in-frame clones only, with some absent. The table lists about 590,000 clones, nearly 97% of them singletons. Naive CD8 cells, CD45RO-negative and positively selected for CCR7, excluded terminally differentiated effector memory CD45RA+ cells. The material sequenced was naive CD8+ T cells sorted from blood. The sequence was obtained from a woman younger than 45 in good health. This chain links TRBV19 with TRBJ1-2; TRBD1 aligns across 9 bases. The CDR3 loop is CASIRQGEDYGYTF. As DNA, the CDR3 is TGTGCCAGTATCCGACAGGGGGAGGACTATGGCTACACCTTC.